One and the same sample provided the 2 T cell receptor beta chains below, sequenced in a study of blood T cells in healthy people across ages. A second PCR of 7 to 11 cycles used a sample-barcoded 5' primer and a J-beta primer mix. TCRdb processed the 5' RACE reads anew with MiXCR; each CDR3 protein has one entry. The profile shows 1.5 million to 2 million distinct CDR3 sequences, approximately 28% of them singletons. Sample: blood. These receptors were collected from a woman in her 30s in good health.

This clonotype has just a few counts. This rearrangement joins TRBV20-1 to TRBJ2-3; possible D gene TRBD2, 6 bases. Trimming shortened V by 2 bases and J by 2 bases, and 14 bases separated the two germline ends. Germline V CDR1 and CDR2: DFQATT, SNEGSKA (reference sequence). The CDR3 contains 15 residues. As DNA, the CDR3 is TGCAGTGCTAGACCTCCGAGCGGGTTCACAGATACGCAGTATTTT. As protein: CSARPPSGFTDTQYF.

The table lists this clonotype with a few counts. CDR3 residues: CASSQDSLSLPSEQYF. The CDR3 DNA is TGCGCCAGCAGCCAAGATTCACTCTCCCTACCTAGCGAGCAGTACTTC. The chain uses TRBV4-1 and TRBJ2-7; D gene uncertain. Germline lookup yields CDR1 MGHRA and CDR2 YSYEKL. The CDR3 totals 16 residues. The V and J ends lost 0 bases and 6 bases respectively, with 18 bases between them.